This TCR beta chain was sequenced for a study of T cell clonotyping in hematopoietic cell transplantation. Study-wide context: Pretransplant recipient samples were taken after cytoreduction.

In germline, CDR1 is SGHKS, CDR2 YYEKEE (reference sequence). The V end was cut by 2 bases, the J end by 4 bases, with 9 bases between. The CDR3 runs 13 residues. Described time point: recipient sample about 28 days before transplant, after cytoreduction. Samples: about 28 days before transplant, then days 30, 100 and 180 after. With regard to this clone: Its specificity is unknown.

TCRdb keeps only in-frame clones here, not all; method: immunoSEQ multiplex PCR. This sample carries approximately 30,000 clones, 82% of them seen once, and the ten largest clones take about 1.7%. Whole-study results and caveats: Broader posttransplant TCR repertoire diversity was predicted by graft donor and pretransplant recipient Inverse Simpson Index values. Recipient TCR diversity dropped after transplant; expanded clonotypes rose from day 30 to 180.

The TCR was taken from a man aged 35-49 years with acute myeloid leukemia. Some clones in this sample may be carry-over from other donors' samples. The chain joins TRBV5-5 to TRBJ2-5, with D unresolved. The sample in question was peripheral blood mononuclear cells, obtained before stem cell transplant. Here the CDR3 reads CASSFGVSETQYF. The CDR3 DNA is TGTGCCAGCAGCTTTGGCGTGTCAGAGACCCAGTACTTC.